This TCR beta chain was found in a study of blood T cell repertoires in COVID-19. Looking at the study overall: PBMCs, B-cell-depleted T cells, or T cells provided the cDNA or gDNA that made up the material.

The data were produced by immunoSEQ multiplex PCR, yet TCRdb's version contains in-frame clones alone and is incomplete. The table records 200,000 to 300,000 clones, 70% to 85% of them present only once. The junction had 2 bases not matched to a gene; V was cut back by 5 bases and J by 8 bases. This CDR3 region has 12 residues. CDR1 and CDR2 from the germline V gene are SGHTA and FQGNSA. The source is a middle-aged man who had recovered from COVID-19. This sequence joins TRBV7-2 and TRBJ2-3, with 9 positions matching TRBD1. The sequencing sample was made of peripheral blood. CDR3 nucleotide sequence: TGTGCCAGCAGCGCGACAGGGGGTACGCAGTATTTT. Translating gives CASSATGGTQYF.